The clone carrying this T cell receptor beta chain was found many times. What it recognizes is unknown. Each TCR cDNA molecule bore a unique molecular identifier. A single record per CDR3 protein comes from TCRdb applying MiXCR to the 5' RACE reads. The table lists some 8,000 distinct CDR3 sequences, around 5.9% of them singletons, with roughly 40% in the top ten. This record belongs to a study of spatial heterogeneity in lung cancer. Across the study: The study consistently detected more beta-chain than alpha-chain sequences. Study conclusions and caveats: Blood contained ubiquitous expanded tumor TCRs more at resection than at follow-up.

Regarding time point: sample taken at primary tumor resection. Whole RNA was taken from tumor, nontumor lung or frozen PBMC; it was then sequenced unsorted. Trimming removed 2 bases at V and 5 bases at J, with 9 bases between. The CDR3 consists of 14 residues. Germline loops: CDR1 SGHTA, CDR2 FQGNSA. The chain is built from TRBV7-2 and TRBJ1-4; no reliable D call. The TCR was taken from a male donor with early-stage non-small cell lung cancer. Sample: PBMCs, taken at surgery. The CDR3 region has the DNA TGTGCCAGCAGCTTAACGGGAGTAAATGAAAAACTGTTTTTT. Its translation: CASSLTGVNEKLFF.